The present entry profiles one TCR beta chain with its context. The antigen is unknown. The data are from a study of cytomegalovirus exposure and HLA in healthy donors. Study results and limitations: A classifier reportedly called cytomegalovirus status with high sensitivity and specificity. The tendency of first-cohort TCR clusters to co-occur in the 130 or so validation repertoires was identified by a subsequent analysis. Confirmation in vitro established that a few CMV-associated chains were specific for CMV antigens. Cytomegalovirus association was assigned to around 150 TCR beta chains.

Germline assignment: CDR1 LNHDA and CDR2 SQIVND (reference sequence). The CDR3 loop spans 12 amino acids. With 5 bases removed from V and 4 bases from J, the gap between germline ends came to 8 bases. Measured with immunoSEQ multiplex PCR; TCRdb has only the in-frame clones, and not every one. In the table there are about 120,000 clones, about 85% of which are singletons. The genes are TRBV19 and TRBJ1-2, with D tentatively TRBD1 (5 bases). The sample consisted of PBMCs. The receptor was derived from a woman aged 25 to 45 in good health and CMV-seronegative. The CDR3 loop is CASSRQGYGYTF. For the CDR3, the DNA is TGTGCCAGTAGTCGGCAGGGCTATGGCTACACCTTC. The variable domain in full, with the rest retrieved from reference TRBV19 and TRBJ1-2, is DGGITQSPKYLFRKEGQNVTLSCEQNLNHDAMYWYRQDPGQGLRLIYYSQIVNDFQKGDIAEGYSVSREKKESFPLTVTSAQKNPTAFYLCASSRQGYGYTFGSGTRLTVV.